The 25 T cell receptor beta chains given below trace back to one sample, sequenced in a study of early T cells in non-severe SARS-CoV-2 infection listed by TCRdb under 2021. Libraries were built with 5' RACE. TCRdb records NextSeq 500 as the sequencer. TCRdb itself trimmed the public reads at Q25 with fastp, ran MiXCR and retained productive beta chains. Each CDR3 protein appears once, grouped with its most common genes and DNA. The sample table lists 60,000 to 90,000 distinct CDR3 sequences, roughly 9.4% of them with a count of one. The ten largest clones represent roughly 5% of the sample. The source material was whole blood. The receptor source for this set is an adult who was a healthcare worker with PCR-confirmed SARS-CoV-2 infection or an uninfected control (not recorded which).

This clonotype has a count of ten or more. In nucleotides, the CDR3 is TGTGCCAGCAGCCAAGCATTTACAGGGGACAACGAGCAGTACTTC. Translated: CASSQAFTGDNEQYF. The chain couples TRBV4-2 to TRBJ2-7, with TRBD1 matching over 7 bases. V dropped 1 base and J dropped 5; count of bases not matched to a gene: 8. The CDR3 has 15 amino acids. The V gene's germline CDR1 is LGHNA and CDR2 YNFKEQ.

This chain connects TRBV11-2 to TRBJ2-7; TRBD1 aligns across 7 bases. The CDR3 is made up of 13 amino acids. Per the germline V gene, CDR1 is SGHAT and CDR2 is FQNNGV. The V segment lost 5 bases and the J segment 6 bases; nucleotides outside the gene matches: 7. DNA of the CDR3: TGTGCCAGCAGCCGGAATGACAGGGCCGAGCAGTACTTC. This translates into CASSRNDRAEQYF.

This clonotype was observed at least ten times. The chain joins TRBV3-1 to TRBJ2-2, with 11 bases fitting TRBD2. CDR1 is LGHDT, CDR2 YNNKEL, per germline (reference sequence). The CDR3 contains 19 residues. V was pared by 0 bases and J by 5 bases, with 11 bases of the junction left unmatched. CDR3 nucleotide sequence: TGTGCCAGCAGCCAAGAACTAGCGGGAGCCATAGGGGGAACCGGGGAGCTGTTTTTT. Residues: CASSQELAGAIGGTGELFF.

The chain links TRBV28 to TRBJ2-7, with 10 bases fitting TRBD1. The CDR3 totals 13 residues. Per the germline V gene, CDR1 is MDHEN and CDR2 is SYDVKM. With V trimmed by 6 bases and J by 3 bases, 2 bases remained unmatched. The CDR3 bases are TGTGCCAGCAGCGGGACAGGGGTCTACGAGCAGTACTTC. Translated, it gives CASSGTGVYEQYF.

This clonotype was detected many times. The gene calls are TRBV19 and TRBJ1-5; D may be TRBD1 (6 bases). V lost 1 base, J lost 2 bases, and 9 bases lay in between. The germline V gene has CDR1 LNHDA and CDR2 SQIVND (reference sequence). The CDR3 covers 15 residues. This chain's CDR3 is CASSIGQVGNQPQHF. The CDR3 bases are TGTGCCAGTAGTATAGGACAGGTTGGCAATCAGCCCCAGCATTTT.

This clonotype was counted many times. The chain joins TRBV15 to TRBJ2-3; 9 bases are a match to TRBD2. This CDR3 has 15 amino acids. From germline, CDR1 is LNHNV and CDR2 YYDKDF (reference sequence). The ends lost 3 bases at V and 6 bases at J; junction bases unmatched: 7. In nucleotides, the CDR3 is TGTGCCACCAGCAGCCCGGGACTAGCAGACGATACGCAGTATTTT. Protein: CATSSPGLADDTQYF.

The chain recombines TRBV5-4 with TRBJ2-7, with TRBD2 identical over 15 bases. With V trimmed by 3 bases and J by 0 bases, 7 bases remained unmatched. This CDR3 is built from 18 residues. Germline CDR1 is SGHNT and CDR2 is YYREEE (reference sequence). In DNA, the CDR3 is TGTGCCAGCAGCTCAGGACTAGCGGGAGGGATGAGCTCCTACGAGCAGTACTTC. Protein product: CASSSGLAGGMSSYEQYF.

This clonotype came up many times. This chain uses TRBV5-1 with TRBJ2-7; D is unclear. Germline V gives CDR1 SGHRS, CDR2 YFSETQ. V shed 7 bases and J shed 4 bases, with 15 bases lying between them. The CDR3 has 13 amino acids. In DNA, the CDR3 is TGCGCCAGCCGCTATGGGGATCGGTACGAGCAGTACTTC. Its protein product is CASRYGDRYEQYF.

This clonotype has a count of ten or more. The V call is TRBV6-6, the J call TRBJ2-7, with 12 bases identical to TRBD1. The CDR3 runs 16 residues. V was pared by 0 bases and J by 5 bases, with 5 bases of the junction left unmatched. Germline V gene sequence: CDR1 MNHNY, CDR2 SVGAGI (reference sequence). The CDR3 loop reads CASSYSAGTGGDEQYF. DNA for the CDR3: TGTGCCAGCAGTTACTCTGCTGGGACAGGGGGCGACGAGCAGTACTTC.

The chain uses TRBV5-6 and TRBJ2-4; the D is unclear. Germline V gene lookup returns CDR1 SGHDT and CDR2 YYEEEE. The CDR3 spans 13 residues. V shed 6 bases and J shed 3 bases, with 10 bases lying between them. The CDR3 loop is CASIFISKNIQYF. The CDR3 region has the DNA TGTGCCAGCATCTTTATCAGCAAAAACATTCAGTACTTC.

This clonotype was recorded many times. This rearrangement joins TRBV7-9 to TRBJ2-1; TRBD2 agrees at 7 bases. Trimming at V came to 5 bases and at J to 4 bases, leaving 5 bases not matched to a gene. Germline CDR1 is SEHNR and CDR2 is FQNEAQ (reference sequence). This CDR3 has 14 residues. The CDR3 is CASSRRELYNEQFF. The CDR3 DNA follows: TGTGCCAGCAGCCGGCGGGAGCTATACAATGAGCAGTTCTTC.

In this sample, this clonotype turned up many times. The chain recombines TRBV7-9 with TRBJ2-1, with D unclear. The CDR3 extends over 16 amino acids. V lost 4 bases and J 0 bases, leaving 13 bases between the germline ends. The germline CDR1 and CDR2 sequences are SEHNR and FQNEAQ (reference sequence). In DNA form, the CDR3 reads TGTGCCAGCAGCTGGCCACAGCCTGACTCCTACAATGAGCAGTTCTTC. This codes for CASSWPQPDSYNEQFF.

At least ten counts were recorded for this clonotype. CDR3 loop: CASSQSGPSGRGGETQYF. DNA for the CDR3: TGTGCCAGCAGCCAATCGGGACCTAGCGGGAGAGGGGGAGAGACCCAGTACTTC. This rearrangement joins TRBV3-1 to TRBJ2-5, with 10 bases that match TRBD2. In germline, CDR1 is LGHDT, CDR2 YNNKEL (reference sequence). This CDR3 has 18 amino acids. The V gene end was trimmed by 2 bases and the J gene end by 4 bases; junction bases not matched to a gene: 13.

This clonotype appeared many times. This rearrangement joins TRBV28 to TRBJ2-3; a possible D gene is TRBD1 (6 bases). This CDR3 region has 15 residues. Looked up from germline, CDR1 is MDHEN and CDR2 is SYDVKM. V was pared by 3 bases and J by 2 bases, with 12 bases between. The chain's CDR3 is CASSFGTSDTDTQYF. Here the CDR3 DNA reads TGTGCCAGCAGTTTCGGGACATCCGACACAGATACGCAGTATTTT.

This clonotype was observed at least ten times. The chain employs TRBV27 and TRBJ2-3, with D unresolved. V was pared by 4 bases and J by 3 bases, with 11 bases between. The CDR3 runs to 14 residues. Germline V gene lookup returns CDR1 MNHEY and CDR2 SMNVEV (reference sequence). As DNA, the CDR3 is TGTGCCAGCAGTTCAAGGACCGAGACAGATACGCAGTATTTT. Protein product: CASSSRTETDTQYF.

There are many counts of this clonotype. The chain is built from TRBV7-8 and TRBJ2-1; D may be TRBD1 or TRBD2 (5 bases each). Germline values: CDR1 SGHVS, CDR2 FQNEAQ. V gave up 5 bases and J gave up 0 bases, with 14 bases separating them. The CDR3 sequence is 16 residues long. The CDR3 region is CASSLSARGSYNEQFF. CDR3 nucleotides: TGTGCCAGCAGCCTTAGCGCGAGGGGCTCCTACAATGAGCAGTTCTTC. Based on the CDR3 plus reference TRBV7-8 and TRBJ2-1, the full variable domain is GAGVSQSPRYKVAKRGQDVALRCDPISGHVSLFWYQQALGQGPEFLTYFQNEAQLDKSGLPSDRFFAERPEGSVSTLKIQRTQQEDSAVYLCASSLSARGSYNEQFFGPGTRLTVL.

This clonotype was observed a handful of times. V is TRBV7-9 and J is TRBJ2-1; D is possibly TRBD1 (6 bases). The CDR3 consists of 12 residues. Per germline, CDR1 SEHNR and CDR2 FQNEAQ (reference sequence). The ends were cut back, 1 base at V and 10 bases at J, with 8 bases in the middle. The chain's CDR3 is CASSLETGEQFF. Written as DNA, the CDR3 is TGTGCCAGCAGCTTAGAAACAGGGGAGCAGTTCTTC.

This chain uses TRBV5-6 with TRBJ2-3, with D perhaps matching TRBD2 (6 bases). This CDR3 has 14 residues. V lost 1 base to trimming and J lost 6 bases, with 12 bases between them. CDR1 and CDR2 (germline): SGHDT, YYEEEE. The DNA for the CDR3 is TGTGCCAGCAGCTTGTTGTCGGGAGACGATACGCAGTATTTT. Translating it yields CASSLLSGDDTQYF.

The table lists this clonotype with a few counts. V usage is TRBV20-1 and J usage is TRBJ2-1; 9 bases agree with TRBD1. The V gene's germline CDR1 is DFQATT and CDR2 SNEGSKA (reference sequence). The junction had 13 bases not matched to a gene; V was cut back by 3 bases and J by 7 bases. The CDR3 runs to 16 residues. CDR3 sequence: CSASSRGGQGLNEQFF. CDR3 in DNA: TGCAGTGCTAGTTCGCGAGGGGGACAGGGATTGAATGAGCAGTTCTTC.

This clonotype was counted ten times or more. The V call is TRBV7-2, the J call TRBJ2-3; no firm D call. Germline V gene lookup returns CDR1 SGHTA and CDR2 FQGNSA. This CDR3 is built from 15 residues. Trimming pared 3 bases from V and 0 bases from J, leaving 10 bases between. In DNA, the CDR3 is TGTGCCAGCAGCTTGATGCGACTTAGCACAGATACGCAGTATTTT. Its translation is CASSLMRLSTDTQYF.

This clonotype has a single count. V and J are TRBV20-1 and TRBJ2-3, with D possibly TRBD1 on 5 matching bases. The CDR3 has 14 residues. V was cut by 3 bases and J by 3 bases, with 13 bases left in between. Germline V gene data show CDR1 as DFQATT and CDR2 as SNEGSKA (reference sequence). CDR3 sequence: CSASNQGWTDTQYF. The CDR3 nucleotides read TGCAGTGCTAGTAACCAGGGATGGACAGATACGCAGTATTTT.

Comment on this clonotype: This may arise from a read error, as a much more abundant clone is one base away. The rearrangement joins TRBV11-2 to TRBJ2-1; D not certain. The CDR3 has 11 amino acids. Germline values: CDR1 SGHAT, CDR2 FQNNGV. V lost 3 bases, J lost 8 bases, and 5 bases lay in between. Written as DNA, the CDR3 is TGTGCCAGCAGCTTTGGCGATGAGCAGTTCTTC. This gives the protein CASSFGDEQFF.

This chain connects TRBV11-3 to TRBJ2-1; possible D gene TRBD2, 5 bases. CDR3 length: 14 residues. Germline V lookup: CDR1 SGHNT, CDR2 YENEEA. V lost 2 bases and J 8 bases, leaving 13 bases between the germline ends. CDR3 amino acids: CASSLISGIHEQFF. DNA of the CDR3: TGTGCCAGCAGCTTAATTTCGGGGATACATGAGCAGTTCTTC.

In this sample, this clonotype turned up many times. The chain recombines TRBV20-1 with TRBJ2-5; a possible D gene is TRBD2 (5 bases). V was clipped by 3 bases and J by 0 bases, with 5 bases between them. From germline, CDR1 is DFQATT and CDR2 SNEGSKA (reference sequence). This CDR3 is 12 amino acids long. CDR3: CSASSDQETQYF. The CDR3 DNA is TGCAGTGCTAGTAGCGACCAAGAGACCCAGTACTTC.

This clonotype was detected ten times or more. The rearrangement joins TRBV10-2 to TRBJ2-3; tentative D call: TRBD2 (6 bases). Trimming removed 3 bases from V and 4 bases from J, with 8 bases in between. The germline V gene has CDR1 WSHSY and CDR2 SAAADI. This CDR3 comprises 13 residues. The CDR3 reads CASSELAPDTQYF. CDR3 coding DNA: TGCGCCAGCAGTGAACTAGCTCCAGATACGCAGTATTTT.